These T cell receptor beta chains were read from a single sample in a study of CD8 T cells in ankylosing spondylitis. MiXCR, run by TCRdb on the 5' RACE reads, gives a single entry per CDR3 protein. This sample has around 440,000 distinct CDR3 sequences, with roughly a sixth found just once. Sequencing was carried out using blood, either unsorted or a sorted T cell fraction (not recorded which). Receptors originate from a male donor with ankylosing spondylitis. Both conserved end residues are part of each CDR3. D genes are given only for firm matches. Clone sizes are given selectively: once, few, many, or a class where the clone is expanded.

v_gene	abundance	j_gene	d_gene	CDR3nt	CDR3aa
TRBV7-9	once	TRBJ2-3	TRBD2	TGTGCCAGCATCCTTAGCGGGAGGGCCGCAGATACGCAGTATTTT	CASILSGRAADTQYF
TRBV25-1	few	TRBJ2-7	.	TGTGCCAGCAGTGTCAGGAGGGGTAGCGGCTACGAGCAGTACTTC	CASSVRRGSGYEQYF
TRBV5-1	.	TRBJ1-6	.	TGCGCCAGCAGCTTGGCGGGGGCCGGTCTTTCACCCCTCCACTTT	CASSLAGAGLSPLHF
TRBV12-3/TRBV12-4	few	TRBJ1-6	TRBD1	TGTGCCAGCAGTTACAGGGGGGATTCACCCCTCCACTTT	CASSYRGDSPLHF
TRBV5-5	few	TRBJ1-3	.	TGTGCCAGCAGCCCCCCAGGGCTGGGGGAAAACACCATATATTTT	CASSPPGLGENTIYF
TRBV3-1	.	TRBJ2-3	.	TGTGCCAGCAGCCAAGTTGGCAGCCGCAGGGATACGCAGTATTTT	CASSQVGSRRDTQYF
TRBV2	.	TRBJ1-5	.	TGTGCCAGCAGTGCCAGGGAGAATCAGCCCCAGCATTTT	CASSARENQPQHF
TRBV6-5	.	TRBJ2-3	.	TGTGCCAGCAGTTACTCCCTGGCCAACCTGGGTACGCAGTATTTT	CASSYSLANLGTQYF
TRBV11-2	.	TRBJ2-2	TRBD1	TGTGCCAGCAGCTTATACCAGGGGGCGGTCGGGGAGCTGTTTTTT	CASSLYQGAVGELFF
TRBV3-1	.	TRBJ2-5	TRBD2	TGTGCCAGCAGCCTCGGGACTAGCGGGGGCCTTATAGGAGAGACCCAGTACTTC	CASSLGTSGGLIGETQYF
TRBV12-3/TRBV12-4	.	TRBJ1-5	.	TGTGCCAGCAGTTTAAACAGGGTTGTCAATCAGCCCCAGCATTTT	CASSLNRVVNQPQHF
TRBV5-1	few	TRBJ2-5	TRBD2	TGCGCCACTGACCGGACTAGCCAATTCGTCGAGACCCAGTACTTC	CATDRTSQFVETQYF
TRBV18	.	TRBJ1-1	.	TGTGCCAGCTCACCAATGGGCCCGGTGAACACTGAAGCTTTCTTT	CASSPMGPVNTEAFF
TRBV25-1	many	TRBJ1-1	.	TGTGCCAGCATGCCAGATTTGAACACTGAAGCTTTCTTT	CASMPDLNTEAFF
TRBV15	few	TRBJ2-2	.	TGTGCCACCAGCAGGTCAGCGACTACGAACACCGGGGAGCTGTTTTTT	CATSRSATTNTGELFF
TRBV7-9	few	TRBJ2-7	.	TGTGCCAGCAGCTTAGACGGGACAAGCGCCGAGCAGTACTTC	CASSLDGTSAEQYF
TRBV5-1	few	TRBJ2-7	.	TGCGCCAGCAGCCCCCAGGGCCCAAGCTCCTACGAGCAGTACTTC	CASSPQGPSSYEQYF
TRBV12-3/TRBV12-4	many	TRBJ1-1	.	TGTGCCAGCAGCCCAAGGTTAGGGCTCGTGGATGGCACTGAAGCTTTCTTT	CASSPRLGLVDGTEAFF
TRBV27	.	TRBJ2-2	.	TGTGCCAGCAGTCTCGGACATGGGTACACCGGGGAGCTGTTTTTT	CASSLGHGYTGELFF
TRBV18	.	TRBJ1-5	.	TGTGCCAGCTCACCAGCTCACCTAATCAATCAGCCCCAGCATTTT	CASSPAHLINQPQHF
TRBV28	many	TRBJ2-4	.	TGTGCCAGCAGTTTGCTGGACATTCAGTACTTC	CASSLLDIQYF
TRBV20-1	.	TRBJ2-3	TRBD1	TGCAGTGCCTGGGCCGGGACAGGGACAGATACGCAGTATTTT	CSAWAGTGTDTQYF
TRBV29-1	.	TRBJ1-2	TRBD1	TGCAGCGTCGGACAGGGAGCTAACTATGGCTACACCTTC	CSVGQGANYGYTF
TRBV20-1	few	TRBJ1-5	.	TGCAGTGCTAGAGATCGGCGCCAGGACCTTTTCAATCAGCCCCAGCATTTT	CSARDRRQDLFNQPQHF
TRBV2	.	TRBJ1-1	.	TGTGCCAGCAGTGACAGGGGCAACACTGAAGCTTTCTTT	CASSDRGNTEAFF
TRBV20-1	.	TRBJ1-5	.	TGCAGTGCTAGAGTGAGGGGGGCCAATCAGCCCCAGCATTTT	CSARVRGANQPQHF
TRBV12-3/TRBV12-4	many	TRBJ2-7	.	TGTGCCAGCAGTTTAATGGGGAAGCCCTACGAGCAGTACTTC	CASSLMGKPYEQYF
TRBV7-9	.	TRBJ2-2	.	TGTGCCAGCAACCAACCGCTAGCGTCGAACACCGGGGAGCTGTTTTTT	CASNQPLASNTGELFF
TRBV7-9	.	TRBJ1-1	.	TGTGCCAGCAGCTTAGGGTACCCCCCGAACACTGAAGCTTTCTTT	CASSLGYPPNTEAFF
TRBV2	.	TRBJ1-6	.	TGTGCCAGCAGCCCGGACAGCCTTGTTGGTTCACCCCTCCACTTT	CASSPDSLVGSPLHF
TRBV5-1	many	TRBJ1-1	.	TGCGCCAGCAGCCGGACGGGAACGAACACTGAAGCTTTCTTT	CASSRTGTNTEAFF